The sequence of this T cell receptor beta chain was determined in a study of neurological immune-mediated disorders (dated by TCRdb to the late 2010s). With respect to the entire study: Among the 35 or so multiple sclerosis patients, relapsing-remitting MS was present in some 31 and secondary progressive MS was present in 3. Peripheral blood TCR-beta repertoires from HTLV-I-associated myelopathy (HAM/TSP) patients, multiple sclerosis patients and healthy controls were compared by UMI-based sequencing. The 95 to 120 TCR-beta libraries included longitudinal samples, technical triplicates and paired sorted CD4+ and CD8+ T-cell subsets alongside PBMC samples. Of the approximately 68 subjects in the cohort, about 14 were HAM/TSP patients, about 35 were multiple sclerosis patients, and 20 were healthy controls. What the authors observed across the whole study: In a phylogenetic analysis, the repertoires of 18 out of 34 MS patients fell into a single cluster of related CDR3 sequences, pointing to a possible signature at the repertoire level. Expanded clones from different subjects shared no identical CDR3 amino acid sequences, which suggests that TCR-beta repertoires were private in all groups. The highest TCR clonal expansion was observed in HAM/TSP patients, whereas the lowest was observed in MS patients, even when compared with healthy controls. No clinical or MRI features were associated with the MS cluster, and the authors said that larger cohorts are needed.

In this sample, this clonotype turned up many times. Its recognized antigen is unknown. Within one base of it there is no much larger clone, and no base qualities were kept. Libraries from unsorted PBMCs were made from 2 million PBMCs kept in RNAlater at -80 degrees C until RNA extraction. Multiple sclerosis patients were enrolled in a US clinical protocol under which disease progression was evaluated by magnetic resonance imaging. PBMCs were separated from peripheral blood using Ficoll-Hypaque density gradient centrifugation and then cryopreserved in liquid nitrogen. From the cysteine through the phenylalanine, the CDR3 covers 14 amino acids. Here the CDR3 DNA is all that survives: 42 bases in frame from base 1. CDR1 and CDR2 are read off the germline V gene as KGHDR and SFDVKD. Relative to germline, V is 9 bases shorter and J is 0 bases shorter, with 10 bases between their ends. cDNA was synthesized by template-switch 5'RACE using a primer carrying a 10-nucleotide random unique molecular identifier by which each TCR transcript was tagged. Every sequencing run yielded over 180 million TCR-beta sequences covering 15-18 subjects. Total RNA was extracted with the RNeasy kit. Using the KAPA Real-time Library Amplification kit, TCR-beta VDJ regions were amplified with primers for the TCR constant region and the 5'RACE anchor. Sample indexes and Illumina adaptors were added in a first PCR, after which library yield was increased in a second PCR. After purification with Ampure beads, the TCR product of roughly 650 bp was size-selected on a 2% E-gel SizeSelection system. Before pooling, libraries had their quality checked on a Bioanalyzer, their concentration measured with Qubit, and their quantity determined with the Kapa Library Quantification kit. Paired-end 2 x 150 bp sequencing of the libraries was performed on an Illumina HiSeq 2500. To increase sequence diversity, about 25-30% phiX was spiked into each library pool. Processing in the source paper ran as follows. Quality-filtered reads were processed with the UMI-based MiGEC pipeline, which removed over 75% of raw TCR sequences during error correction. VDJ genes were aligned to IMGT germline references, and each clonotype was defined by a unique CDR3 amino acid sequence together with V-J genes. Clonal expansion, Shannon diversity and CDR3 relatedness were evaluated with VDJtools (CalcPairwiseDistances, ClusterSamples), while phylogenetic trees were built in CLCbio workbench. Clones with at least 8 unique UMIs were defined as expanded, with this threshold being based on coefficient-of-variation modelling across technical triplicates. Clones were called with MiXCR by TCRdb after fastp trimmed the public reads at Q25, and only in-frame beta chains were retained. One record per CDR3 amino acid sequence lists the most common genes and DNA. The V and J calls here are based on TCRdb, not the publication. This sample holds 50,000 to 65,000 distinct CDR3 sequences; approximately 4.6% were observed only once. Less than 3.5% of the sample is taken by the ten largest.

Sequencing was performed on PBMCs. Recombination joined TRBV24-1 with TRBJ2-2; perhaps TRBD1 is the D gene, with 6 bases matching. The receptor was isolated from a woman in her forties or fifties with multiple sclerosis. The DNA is TGTGCCACCGAGGGGACAACGAACACCGGGGAGCTGTTTTTT. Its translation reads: CATEGTTNTGELFF.